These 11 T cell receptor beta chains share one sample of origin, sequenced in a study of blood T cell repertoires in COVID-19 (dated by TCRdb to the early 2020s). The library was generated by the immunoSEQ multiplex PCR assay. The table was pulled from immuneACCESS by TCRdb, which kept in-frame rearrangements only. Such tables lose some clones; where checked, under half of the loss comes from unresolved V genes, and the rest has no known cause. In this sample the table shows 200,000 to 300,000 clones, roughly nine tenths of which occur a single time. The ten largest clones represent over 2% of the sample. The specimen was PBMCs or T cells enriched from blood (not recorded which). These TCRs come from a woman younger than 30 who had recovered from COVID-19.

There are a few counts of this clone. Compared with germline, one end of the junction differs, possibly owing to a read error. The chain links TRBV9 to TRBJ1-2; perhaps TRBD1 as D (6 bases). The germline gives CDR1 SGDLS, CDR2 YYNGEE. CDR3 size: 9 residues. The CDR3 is CASSAGQSF. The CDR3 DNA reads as TGTGCCAGCAGCGCCGGACAGTCCTTC. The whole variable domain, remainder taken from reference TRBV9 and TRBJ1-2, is DSGVTQTPKHLITATGQRVTLRCSPRSGDLSVYWYQQSLDQGLQFLIQYYNGEERAKGNILERFSAQQFPDLHSELNLSSLELGDSALYFCASSAGQSFGSGTRLTVV.

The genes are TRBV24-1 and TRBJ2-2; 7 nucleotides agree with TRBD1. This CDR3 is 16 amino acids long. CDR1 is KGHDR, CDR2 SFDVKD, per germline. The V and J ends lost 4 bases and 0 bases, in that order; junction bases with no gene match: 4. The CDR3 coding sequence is TGTGCCACCAGTGAGACAGGGTTCGCGAACACCGGGGAGCTGTTTTTT. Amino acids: CATSETGFANTGELFF.

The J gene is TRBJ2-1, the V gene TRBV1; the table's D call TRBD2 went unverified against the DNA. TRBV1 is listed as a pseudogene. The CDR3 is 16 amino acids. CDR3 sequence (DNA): TGCACCAGCAGCCAAGCGGAGGATAAACCGGGTGATGAGCAGTTCTTC. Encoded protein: CTSSQAEDKPGDEQFF.

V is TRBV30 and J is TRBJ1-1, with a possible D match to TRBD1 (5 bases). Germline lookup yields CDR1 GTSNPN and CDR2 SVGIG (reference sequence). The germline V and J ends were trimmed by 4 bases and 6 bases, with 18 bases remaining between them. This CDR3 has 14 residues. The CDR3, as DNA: TGTGCCTGGACCGCCGGGACTGTCATACCTGAAGCTTTCTTT. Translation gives CAWTAGTVIPEAFF.

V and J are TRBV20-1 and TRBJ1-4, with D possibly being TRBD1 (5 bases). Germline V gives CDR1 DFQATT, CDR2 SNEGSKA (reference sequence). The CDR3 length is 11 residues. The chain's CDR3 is CSARVWEKLFF. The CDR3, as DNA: TGCAGCGCCAGGGTATGGGAAAAACTGTTTTTT.

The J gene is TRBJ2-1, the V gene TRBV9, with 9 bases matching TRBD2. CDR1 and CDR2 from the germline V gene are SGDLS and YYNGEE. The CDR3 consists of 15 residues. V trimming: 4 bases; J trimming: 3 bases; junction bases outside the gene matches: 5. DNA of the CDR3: TGTGCCAGCAGCCCCCCAGCGGGAGGCTACAATGAGCAGTTCTTC. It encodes CASSPPAGGYNEQFF.

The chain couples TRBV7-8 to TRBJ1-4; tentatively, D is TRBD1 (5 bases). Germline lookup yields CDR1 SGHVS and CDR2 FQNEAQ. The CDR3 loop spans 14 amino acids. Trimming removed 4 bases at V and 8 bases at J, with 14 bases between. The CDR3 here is CASSSGRGEEKLFF. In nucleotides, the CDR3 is TGTGCCAGCAGCTCAGGGAGGGGTGAGGAAAAACTGTTTTTT.

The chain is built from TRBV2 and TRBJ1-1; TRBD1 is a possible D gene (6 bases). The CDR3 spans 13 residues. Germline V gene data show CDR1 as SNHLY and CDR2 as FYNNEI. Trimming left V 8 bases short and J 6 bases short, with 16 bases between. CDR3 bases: TGTGCCAGCGATGGGGGAGGGACACCTGAAGCTTTCTTT. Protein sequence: CASDGGGTPEAFF.

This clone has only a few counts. CDR3 in amino acids: CASSPLAAGQGVSSNQPQHF. The CDR3 nucleotides read TGTGCCAGCTCACCCCTCGCGGCGGGACAGGGAGTCAGTAGCAATCAGCCCCAGCATTTT. The chain joins TRBV18 to TRBJ1-5; 9 bases match TRBD1. With 3 bases clipped from V and 0 bases from J, the junction kept 15 bases outside the gene matches. The CDR3 has 20 amino acids. Germline assignment: CDR1 KGHSH and CDR2 LQKENI.

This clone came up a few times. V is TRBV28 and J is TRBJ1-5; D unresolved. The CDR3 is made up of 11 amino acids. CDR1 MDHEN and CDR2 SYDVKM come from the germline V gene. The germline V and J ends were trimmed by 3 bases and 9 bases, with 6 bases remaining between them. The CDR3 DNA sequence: TGTGCCAGCAGTTTTCTTCCGCCCCAGCATTTT. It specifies CASSFLPPQHF.

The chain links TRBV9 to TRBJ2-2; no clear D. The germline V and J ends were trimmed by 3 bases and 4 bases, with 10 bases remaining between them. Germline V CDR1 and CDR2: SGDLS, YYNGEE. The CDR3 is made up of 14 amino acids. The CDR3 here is CASSARLVTGELFF. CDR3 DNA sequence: TGTGCCAGCAGCGCCAGACTGGTCACCGGGGAGCTGTTTTTT.